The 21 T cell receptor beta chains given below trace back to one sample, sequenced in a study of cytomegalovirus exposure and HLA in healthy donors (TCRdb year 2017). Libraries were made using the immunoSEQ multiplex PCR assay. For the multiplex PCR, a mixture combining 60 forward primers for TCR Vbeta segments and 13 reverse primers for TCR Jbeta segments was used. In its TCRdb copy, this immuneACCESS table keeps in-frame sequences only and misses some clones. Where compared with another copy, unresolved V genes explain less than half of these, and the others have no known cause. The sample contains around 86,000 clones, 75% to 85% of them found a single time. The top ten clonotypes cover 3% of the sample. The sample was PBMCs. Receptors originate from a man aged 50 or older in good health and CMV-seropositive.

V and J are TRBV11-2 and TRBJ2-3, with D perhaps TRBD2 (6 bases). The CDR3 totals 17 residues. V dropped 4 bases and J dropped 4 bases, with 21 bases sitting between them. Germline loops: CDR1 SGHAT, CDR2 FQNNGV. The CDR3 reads CASSSLRDLGPPDTQYF. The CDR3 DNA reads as TGTGCCAGCAGCTCCCTCCGGGACTTGGGCCCTCCAGATACGCAGTATTTT.

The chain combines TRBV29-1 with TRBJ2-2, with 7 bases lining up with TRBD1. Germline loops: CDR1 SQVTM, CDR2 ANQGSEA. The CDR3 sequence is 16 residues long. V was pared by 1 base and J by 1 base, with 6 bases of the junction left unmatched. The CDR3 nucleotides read TGCAGCGTTGAAGTTACCGGGACAGTGAACACCGGGGAGCTGTTTTTT. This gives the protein CSVEVTGTVNTGELFF.

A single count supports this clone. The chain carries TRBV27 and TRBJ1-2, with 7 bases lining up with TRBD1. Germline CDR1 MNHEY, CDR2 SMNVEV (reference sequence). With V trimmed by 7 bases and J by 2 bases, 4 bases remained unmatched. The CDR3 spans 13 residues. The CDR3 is CASKPTGNYGYTF. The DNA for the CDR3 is TGTGCCAGCAAACCGACAGGGAACTATGGCTACACCTTC.

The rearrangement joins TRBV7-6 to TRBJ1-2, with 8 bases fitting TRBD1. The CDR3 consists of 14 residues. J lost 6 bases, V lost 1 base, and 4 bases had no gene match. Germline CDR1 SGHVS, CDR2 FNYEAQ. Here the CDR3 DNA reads TGTGCCAGCAGCTTAGGGACAGGGTCGCATGGCTACACCTTC. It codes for CASSLGTGSHGYTF.

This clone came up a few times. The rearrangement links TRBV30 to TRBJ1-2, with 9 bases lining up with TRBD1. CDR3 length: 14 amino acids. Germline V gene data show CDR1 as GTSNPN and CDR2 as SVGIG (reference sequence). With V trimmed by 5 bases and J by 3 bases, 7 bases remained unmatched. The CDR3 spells CAWGGQGEDYGYTF. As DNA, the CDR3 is TGTGCCTGGGGGGGACAGGGAGAAGACTATGGCTACACCTTC.

This chain's CDR3 is CASSSTPEQYF. The CDR3 nucleotides are TGTGCCAGCAGTAGTACCCCAGAGCAGTACTTC. The rearrangement joins TRBV7-9 to TRBJ2-7, with D hard to call. The CDR3 has 11 residues. The germline V gene has CDR1 SEHNR and CDR2 FQNEAQ (reference sequence). The V end was cut by 6 bases, the J end by 7 bases, with 10 bases between.

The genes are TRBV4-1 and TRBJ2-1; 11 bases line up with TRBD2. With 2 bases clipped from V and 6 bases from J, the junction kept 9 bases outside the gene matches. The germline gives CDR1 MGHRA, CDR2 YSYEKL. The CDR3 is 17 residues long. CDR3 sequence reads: CASSQYSGTSGTNEQFF. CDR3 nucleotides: TGCGCCAGCAGCCAATACTCCGGGACTAGCGGAACCAATGAGCAGTTCTTC.

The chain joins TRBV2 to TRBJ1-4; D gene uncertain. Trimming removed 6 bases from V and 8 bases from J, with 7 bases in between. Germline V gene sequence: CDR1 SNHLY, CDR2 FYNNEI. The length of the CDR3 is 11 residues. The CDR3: CASRWEEKLFF. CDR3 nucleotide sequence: TGTGCCAGCAGGTGGGAGGAAAAACTGTTTTTT. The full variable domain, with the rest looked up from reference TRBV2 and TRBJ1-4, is EPEVTQTPSHQVTQMGQEVILRCVPISNHLYFYWYRQILGQKVEFLVSFYNNEISEKSEIFDDQFSVERPDGSNFTLKIRSTKLEDSAMYFCASRWEEKLFFGSGTQLSVL.

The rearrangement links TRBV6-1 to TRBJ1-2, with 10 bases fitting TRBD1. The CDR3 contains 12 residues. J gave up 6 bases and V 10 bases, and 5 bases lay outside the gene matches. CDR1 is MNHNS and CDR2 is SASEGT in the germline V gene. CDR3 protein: CATRGQGHGYTF. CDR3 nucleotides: TGTGCCACCAGGGGACAGGGGCATGGCTACACCTTC.

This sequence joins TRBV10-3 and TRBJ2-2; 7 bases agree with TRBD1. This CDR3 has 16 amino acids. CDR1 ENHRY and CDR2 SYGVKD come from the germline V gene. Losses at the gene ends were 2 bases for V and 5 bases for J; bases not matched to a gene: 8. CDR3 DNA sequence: TGTGCCATCAGTGAGAGGATAGGGGGACAGACCGGGGAGCTGTTTTTT. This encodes CAISERIGGQTGELFF.

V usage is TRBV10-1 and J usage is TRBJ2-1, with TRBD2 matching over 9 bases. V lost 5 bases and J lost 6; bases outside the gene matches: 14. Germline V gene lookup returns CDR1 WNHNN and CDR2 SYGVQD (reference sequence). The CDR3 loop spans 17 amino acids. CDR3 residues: CASSSLGREGRINEQFF. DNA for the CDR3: TGCGCCAGCAGTTCTCTAGGGCGGGAGGGCCGTATCAATGAGCAGTTCTTC.

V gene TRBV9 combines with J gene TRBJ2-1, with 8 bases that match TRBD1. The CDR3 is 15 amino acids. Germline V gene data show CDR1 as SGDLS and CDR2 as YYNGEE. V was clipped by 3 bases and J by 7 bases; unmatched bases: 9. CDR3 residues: CASSGRTGSQNEQFF. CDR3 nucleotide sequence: TGTGCCAGCAGCGGGAGGACAGGGTCTCAAAATGAGCAGTTCTTC.

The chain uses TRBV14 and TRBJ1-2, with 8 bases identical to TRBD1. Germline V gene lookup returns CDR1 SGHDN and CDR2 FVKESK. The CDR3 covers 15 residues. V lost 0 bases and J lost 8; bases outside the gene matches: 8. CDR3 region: CASSQDGTRGLGYTF. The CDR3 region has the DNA TGTGCCAGCAGCCAAGATGGTACCAGGGGGCTCGGCTACACCTTC.

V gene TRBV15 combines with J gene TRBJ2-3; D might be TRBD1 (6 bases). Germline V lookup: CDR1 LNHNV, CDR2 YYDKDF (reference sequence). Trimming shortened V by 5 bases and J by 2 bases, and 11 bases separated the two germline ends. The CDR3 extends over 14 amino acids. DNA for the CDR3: TGTGCCACCAGCCTAGGGGGAGCCACAGATACGCAGTATTTT. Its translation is CATSLGGATDTQYF.

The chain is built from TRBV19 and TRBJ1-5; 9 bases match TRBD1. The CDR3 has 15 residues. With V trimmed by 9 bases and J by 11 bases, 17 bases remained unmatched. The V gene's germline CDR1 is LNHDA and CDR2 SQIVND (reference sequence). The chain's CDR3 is CASRSGQGGYSTQHF. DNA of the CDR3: TGTGCCAGCAGATCGGGACAGGGAGGGTATTCGACCCAGCATTTT. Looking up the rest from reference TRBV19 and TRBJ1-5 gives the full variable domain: DGGITQSPKYLFRKEGQNVTLSCEQNLNHDAMYWYRQDPGQGLRLIYYSQIVNDFQKGDIAEGYSVSREKKESFPLTVTSAQKNPTAFYLCASRSGQGGYSTQHFGDGTRLSIL.

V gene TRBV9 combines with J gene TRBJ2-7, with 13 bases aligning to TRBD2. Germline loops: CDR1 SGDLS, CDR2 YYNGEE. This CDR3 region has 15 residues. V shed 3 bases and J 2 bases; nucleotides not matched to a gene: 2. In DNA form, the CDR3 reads TGTGCCAGCAGCGCGGGACTAGCGGGAACCTACGAGCAGTACTTC. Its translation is CASSAGLAGTYEQYF.

CDR3 residues: CASSEYKFWGSGGYTF. Written as DNA, the CDR3 is TGTGCCAGCAGTGAATATAAATTTTGGGGCTCGGGCGGCTACACCTTC. This sequence joins TRBV25-1 and TRBJ1-2; D perhaps matches TRBD1 (5 bases). Germline V gives CDR1 MGHDK, CDR2 SYGVNS. V gave up 0 bases and J gave up 8 bases, with 19 bases separating them. The CDR3 runs to 16 residues.

The CDR3, as DNA: TGTGCCAGCAGCTTACAGGGGGCGCGGCTGACAGATACGCAGTATTTT. Translation: CASSLQGARLTDTQYF. J is TRBJ2-3 and V is TRBV5-4; 9 bases are shared with TRBD1. The CDR3 spans 16 residues. Germline loops: CDR1 SGHNT, CDR2 YYREEE (reference sequence). V shed 2 bases, J shed 3 bases, and the junction held 7 bases outside the gene matches.

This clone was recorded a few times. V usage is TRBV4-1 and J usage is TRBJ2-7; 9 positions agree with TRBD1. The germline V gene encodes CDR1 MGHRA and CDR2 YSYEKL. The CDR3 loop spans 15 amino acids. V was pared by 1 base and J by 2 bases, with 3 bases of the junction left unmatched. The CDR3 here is CASSQGDRVTYEQYF. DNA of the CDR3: TGCGCCAGCAGCCAAGGGGACAGGGTAACCTACGAGCAGTACTTC.

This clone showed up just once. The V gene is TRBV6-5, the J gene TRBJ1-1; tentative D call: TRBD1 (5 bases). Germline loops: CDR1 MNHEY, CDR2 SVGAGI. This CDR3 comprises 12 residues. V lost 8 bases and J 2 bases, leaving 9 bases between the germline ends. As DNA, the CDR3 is TGTGCCAGCTACAGGAGAAACACTGAAGCTTTCTTT. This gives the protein CASYRRNTEAFF.

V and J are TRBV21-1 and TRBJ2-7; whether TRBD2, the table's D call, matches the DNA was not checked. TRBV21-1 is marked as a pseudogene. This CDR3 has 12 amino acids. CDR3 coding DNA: TGTGCCAGCAGCAAAGTTGCACTGGAGCAGTACTTC. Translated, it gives CASSKVALEQYF.